This T cell receptor beta chain is drawn from a study of blood T cell repertoires in COVID-19. Libraries were prepared by immunoSEQ multiplex PCR; TCRdb keeps only in-frame clonotypes and omits some of them. The sample includes about 120,000 clones, about 89% of them seen just once. Germline assignment: CDR1 SGHAT and CDR2 FQNNGV. The CDR3 is made up of 13 amino acids. The V end was cut by 2 bases, the J end by 7 bases, with 8 bases between. This TCR was sampled from a woman aged 65 to 85 with acute or convalescent COVID-19. The chain employs TRBV11-2 and TRBJ1-4; D is unclear. The source material was peripheral blood. The CDR3 loop reads CASSLRVSEKLFF. Written as DNA, the CDR3 is TGTGCCAGCAGCTTACGGGTTTCTGAAAAACTGTTTTTT.